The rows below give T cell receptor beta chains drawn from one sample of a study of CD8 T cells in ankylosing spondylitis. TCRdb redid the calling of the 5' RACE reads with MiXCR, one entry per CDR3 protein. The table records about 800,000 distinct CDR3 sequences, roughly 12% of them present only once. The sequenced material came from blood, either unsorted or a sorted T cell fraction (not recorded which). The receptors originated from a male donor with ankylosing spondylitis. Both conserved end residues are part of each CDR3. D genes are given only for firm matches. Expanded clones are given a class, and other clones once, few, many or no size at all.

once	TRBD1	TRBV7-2	CASSPGQGAEKLFF
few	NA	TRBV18	CASSHRVLTDTQYF
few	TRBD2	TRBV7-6	CASSLSGLAGVTKTQYF
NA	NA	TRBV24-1	CATSDTWEGVTQYF
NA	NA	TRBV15	CATSRDEVGTGELFF
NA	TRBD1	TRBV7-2	CASSTDRGQVYGYTF
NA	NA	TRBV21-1	CASSKGETLRVGTGELFF
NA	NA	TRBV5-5	CASSTLTSTTITGELLF
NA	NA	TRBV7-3	CASSSGRELFF
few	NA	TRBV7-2	CASSHPVLAAYNEQFF
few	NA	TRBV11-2	CASSLVASGGLSSTDTQYF
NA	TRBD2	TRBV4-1	CASSQAGLAGGGEQFF
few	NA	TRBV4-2	CASSQVTRMSTDTQYF
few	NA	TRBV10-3	CAIRGGEVTDTQYF
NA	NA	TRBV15	CATRALALSYNEQFF
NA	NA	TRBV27	CASSLRRASGANVLTF
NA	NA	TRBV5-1	CASSFWGRDEETQYF
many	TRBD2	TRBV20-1	CSALERDDSTDTQYF
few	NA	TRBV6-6	CASSYDVSEAFF
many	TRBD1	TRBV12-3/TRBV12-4	CASSFQGAGEKLFF
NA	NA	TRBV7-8	CASSVARGGPKSTDTQYF
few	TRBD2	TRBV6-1	CASIPSGRDSEQFF
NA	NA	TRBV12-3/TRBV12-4	CASAQQAFLSELFF
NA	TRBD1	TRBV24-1	CATSDFMPGQFSTDTQYF
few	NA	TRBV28	CASSLSGHPSYEQYF
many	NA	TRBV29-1	CSVGKYREFSYEQYF
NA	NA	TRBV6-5	CASSYGGGYQETQYF
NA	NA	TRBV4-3	CASSQREVDEQYF
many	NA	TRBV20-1	CSAGFAGNTEAFF
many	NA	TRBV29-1	CSVEAPLRGGNTIYF
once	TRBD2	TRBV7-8	CASSLEVRGFGEQYF
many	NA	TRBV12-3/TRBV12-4	CASSPGTLSYEQYF
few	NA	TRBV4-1	CASSGSQRPDYEQYF
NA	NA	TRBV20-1	CSAFSRALNEETQYF
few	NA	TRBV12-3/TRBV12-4	CASSFRRGNTEAFF